This T cell receptor beta chain was retrieved from a study of cytomegalovirus exposure and HLA in healthy donors (TCRdb year 2017). Looking at the study overall: According to an earlier analysis of a few hundred of the donors, some 170 million T cells yielded some 110 million unique TCR beta sequences and more than 250 Gb of sequence data. Every discovery cohort repertoire had been produced on one sequencing platform. HLA typing covered class I and class II loci at four-digit resolution. On average, 235,054 unique TCR beta nucleotide sequences were sequenced per donor among 300 to 500 genotyped donors of the cohort, with around 19% of those sequences being non-productive. A later genetic analysis used genome-wide SNP genotypes for about 60% of the roughly 700 donors, treating that subset as a discovery cohort. The genetic ancestry cluster associated with self-reported Caucasian donors included over 80% of the approximately 430 genotyped donors. Roughly 5 DR-DQ haplotypes were handled as single units for association and clustering because linkage in the cohort was strong. A later analysis re-analyzed previously published TCR beta repertoires from 660 or so donors and added high-resolution HLA genotyping to study TCR occurrence patterns. In addition to the first cohort of hundreds of subjects, a separate validation cohort of approximately 120 different subjects was used. Rather than using new phenotypic data, the later analysis identified candidate immune exposures from TCR beta sequences and from how often those sequences occurred across donors. The study combined high-throughput TCR immunosequencing, statistical association of individual TCRs with disease status, and machine learning to predict cytomegalovirus infection status. The study was designed to test whether signatures of past pathogen exposure could be identified by cataloging public T cell receptors. Typing coverage varied by locus: roughly 620-640 donors for A, B, C, DRB1 and DQB1; around 560 for DQA1; about 600 for DPA1; roughly 450 for DPB1. Donor age, sex, ethnicity and CMV serostatus were compiled together with the repertoire data. An early release covering roughly 640 HLA-typed donors comprised roughly 300 gigabases of sequencing data and around 80 million unique TCR sequences. The study used immunosequencing to profile the T cell repertoires of under 700 subjects and linked those repertoires to cytomegalovirus serostatus. An earlier analysis of about 620 of the donors applied high-throughput TCR beta sequencing to assess whether each TCR beta V gene segment acted as functional or pseudogenic.

This clone was observed a handful of times. No cognate antigen has been identified for it. The input lacks base qualities; no much larger clone sits a single base away. Unmatched junction bases come to 0, with V trimmed by 1 base and J by 0 bases. Looking up the germline V gene yields CDR1 SGHVS and CDR2 FQNEAQ. Inclusive of the bounding cysteine and phenylalanine, the CDR3 is 14 residues long. The kept DNA is CDR3 alone, 42 bases in frame from the first base. Findings and caveats that apply to the study as a whole: In a later analysis, the rate of TCR association differed among HLA loci, with DRB1 alleles having the most associated TCRs and HLA-C alleles having the fewest. V-gene and J-gene trimming of TCR beta chains was associated with a missense DCLRE1C variant in a later genetic analysis, and the association was replicated in an independent cohort. Because some donors lacked HLA typing at each locus, the association tests relied only on the typed subset. A later analysis found that HLA-associated TCR beta chains were more clonally expanded and had lower generation probabilities than equally common non-associated chains. Most TCR sequences were seen in very few donors, while some public TCRs were found in many individuals. The sequencing pipeline was judged likely to have produced a cluster of highly shared sequence variants as a technical artifact. Because counts were too low, seventeen rarely observed V segments, including chromosome 9 orphons, were excluded from the earlier analysis of fewer than 650 of the donors. According to a later genetic analysis, donors in an Asian-associated ancestry cluster had fewer N-insertions in productive TCRs than the approximately 630-donor mean. Roughly uniform sequencing depth across donors was assumed in presence/absence analyses, although this assumption may not hold. The authors suggested that the approach could potentially be generalized to other disease states and immunological phenotypes. In vitro tests confirmed that three of the cytomegalovirus-associated TCR beta chains recognize cytomegalovirus antigens. At a false discovery rate of 0.05, a later analysis linked around 15,000 TCR beta sequences to specific HLA alleles. Assigning TCR associations to individual alleles was difficult when HLA alleles, especially DR and DQ, strongly co-occurred. A further reported finding was that TCR beta sequences accurately predicted the HLA-A and HLA-B alleles for most subjects in the first cohort. An earlier analysis of approximately 570 of the donors showed that most TCR beta V segments appeared in productive rearrangements either about 87% or about 30% of the time, which broadly matched IMGT annotations. In this cohort, only TCR beta chains were sequenced, and detectable features were limited by the absence of alpha or paired-chain data. In a later analysis, most CMV-associated TCR beta chains were found to appear HLA-restricted, with HLA associations seemingly driven largely by CMV exposure. A total of fewer than 200 TCR beta chains were listed by the study as associated with cytomegalovirus. Correlated functional status among segregating V segments might reflect linkage disequilibrium, but an unknown experimental factor could not be ruled out. Cytomegalovirus status was reported to be diagnosed by the classifier with high specificity and sensitivity in both the original and validation cohorts. CMV serostatus was the only immune exposure information available for the cohort. Some IMGT-functional V segments, including TRBV6-2 and TRBV6-3, could not be distinguished by the 87-base-pair reads and were therefore excluded. In a later analysis, several top co-occurrence clusters were reported to appear linked to parvovirus B19, influenza, CMV and Epstein-Barr virus.

The library relied on the immunoSEQ multiplex PCR assay. For the multiplex PCR, a mixture combining 60 forward primers for TCR Vbeta segments and 13 reverse primers for TCR Jbeta segments was used. The CDR3 region of rearranged TCR beta genes was amplified from genomic DNA by a multiplex PCR assay. On the Illumina HiSeq System, the amplified TCR beta libraries were sequenced as 87-base-pair reads. The paper's data handling went like this. A later analysis counted approximately 84 million unique TCR beta chains across the 640 or so repertoires, and around 9.9 million of these chains were shared by at least two donors. To remove PCR and sequencing errors, raw reads were error-corrected and collapsed into unique sequences using a nearest-neighbor algorithm that merged closely related sequences. V, D and J gene segments were assigned by aligning CDR3 sequences to IMGT reference sequences. For a sequence to be retained, at least a six-nucleotide match to both a V gene segment and a J gene segment was required. Rearrangements were called productive when the CDR3 lacked stop codons and stayed in frame with V and J; all others were non-productive. Following IMGT convention, CDR3 was defined as the stretch from the second conserved V-encoded cysteine to the conserved J-encoded phenylalanine. The earlier analysis of 500 to 750 of the donors excluded any sequence lacking an unambiguous match to a single V gene segment. An earlier analysis of a few hundred of the donors classified V segments as functional when productive rearrangements were above 56.7% and as segregating when the standard deviation between donors was above 5%. A statistical classification framework was developed to diagnose cytomegalovirus status using the catalog of TCR beta chain sequences. A later analysis assigned V and J genes by comparing TCR nucleotide sequences with IMGT/GENE-DB human TR gene sequences. The TCRdist pipeline was used in a later analysis to assign CDR3 sequences and most-parsimonious VDJ recombination scenarios. In a later analysis, each TCR beta chain was defined by its CDR3 amino acid sequence together with its V-gene family, and reads without a unique V-gene family were excluded. In a later analysis, 550 to 650 highly shared, low-generation-probability nucleotide sequences were removed to address suspected cross-contamination and a sequencing artifact. In a later analysis, a clonal expansion index was calculated for each public chain from normalized within-repertoire ranks of inferred template counts. Generation probabilities in a later analysis came from a VDJ recombination model fitted to out-of-frame rearrangements, and those results were checked against IGoR. A later analysis scored TCR-TCR, TCR-HLA and TCR-CMV co-occurrence with hypergeometric tests, applying a repertoire-size bias correction to TCR pairs. False discovery rates were estimated in a later analysis by permuting HLA or CMV assignments 20 times. In a later analysis, co-occurring TCRs were grouped using DBSCAN, and TCRdist sequence similarity was added for clustering within HLA-allele-positive subsets. Co-occurrence clustering excluded repertoires with fewer than 30,000 or more than 120,000 public chains, plus five with anomalous nucleotide sharing. TCRdb retrieved this table from immuneACCESS and kept in-frame rearrangements only. Not all clones are present; in checked studies, unresolved V genes account for under half, and no reason is known for the remainder. For V, J and clone size, that table is used; D and trimming come from the DNA. The sample includes roughly 170,000 clones, with 84% observed a single time. Roughly 1% of the sample is taken by the ten largest.

The cohort consisted of hundreds of healthy bone marrow donors. At the time of sampling, every cohort member was nominally healthy, though immune exposures that went unrecorded were likely present. The donor was CMV seronegative and belonged to the group of 350 to 400 seronegative cohort members. Each donor provided a peripheral blood sample, and peripheral blood mononuclear cells were used for TCR beta sequencing. The Qiagen DNeasy Blood Extraction Kit was used to extract genomic DNA from the blood cell samples. The rearrangement joined TRBV7-8 to TRBJ2-7; 7 middle bases align to TRBD2. The source is a man aged 25 to 40 in good health and CMV-seronegative. The specimen sequenced was PBMCs. CDR3 reads: CASSLVAGSYEQYF. The bases are TGTGCCAGCAGCTTAGTAGCGGGCTCCTACGAGCAGTACTTC.